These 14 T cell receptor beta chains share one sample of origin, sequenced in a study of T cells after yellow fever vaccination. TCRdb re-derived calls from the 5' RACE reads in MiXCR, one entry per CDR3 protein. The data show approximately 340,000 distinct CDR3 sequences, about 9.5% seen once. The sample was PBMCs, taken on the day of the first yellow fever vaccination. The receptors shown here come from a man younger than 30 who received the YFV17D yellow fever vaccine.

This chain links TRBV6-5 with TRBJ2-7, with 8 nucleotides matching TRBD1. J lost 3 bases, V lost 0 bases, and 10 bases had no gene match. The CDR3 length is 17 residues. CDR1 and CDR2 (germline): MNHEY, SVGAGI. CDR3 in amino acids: CASSYSFSSGGFYEQYF. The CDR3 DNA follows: TGTGCCAGCAGTTACTCGTTCTCGTCAGGGGGCTTCTACGAGCAGTACTTC.

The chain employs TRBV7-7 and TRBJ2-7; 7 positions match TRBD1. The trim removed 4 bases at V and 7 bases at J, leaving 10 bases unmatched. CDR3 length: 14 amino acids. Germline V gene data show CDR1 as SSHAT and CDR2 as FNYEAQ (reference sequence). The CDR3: CASSSSTGSGEQYF. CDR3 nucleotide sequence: TGTGCCAGCAGCTCTTCGACAGGGTCGGGGGAGCAGTACTTC.

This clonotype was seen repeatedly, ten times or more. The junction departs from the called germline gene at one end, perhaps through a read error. In DNA, the CDR3 is TGTGCCAGCAGCTTAGGGCGGGGGGGGGAGACCCAGTACTTC. Its protein is CASSLGRGGETQYF. V usage is TRBV5-1 and J usage is TRBJ2-5, with TRBD2 matching 9 bases. CDR3 length: 14 residues. Germline-derived CDR1 and CDR2 are SGHRS and YFSETQ.

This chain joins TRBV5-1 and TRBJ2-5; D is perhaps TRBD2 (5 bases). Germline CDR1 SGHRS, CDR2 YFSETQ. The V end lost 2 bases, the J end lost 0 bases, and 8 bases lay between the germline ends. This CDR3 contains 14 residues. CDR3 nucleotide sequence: TGCGCCAGCAGCTTTGGGAGAGACCAAGAGACCCAGTACTTC. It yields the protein CASSFGRDQETQYF.

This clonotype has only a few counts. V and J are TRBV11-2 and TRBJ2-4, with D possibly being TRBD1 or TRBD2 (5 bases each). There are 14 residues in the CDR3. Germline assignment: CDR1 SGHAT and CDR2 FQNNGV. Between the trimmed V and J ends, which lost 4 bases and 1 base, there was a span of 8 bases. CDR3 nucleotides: TGTGCCAGCAGCTCGGGACCGGCCAAAAACATTCAGTACTTC. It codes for CASSSGPAKNIQYF.

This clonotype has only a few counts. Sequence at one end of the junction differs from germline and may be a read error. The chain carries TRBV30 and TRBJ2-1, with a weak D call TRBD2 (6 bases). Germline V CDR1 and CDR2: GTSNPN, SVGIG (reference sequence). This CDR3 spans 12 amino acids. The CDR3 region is CAWSEYERAESF. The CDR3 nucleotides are TGTGCCTGGAGTGAATACGAGCGGGCCGAATCTTTC.

CDR3 loop: CSVGTDTTGELFF. The CDR3 region has the DNA TGCAGCGTTGGGACTGACACCACCGGGGAGCTGTTTTTT. This chain links TRBV29-1 with TRBJ2-2, with D perhaps TRBD2 (5 bases). Trimming left V 4 bases short and J 4 bases short, with 10 bases between. This CDR3 is built from 13 residues. Germline assignment: CDR1 SQVTM and CDR2 ANQGSEA.

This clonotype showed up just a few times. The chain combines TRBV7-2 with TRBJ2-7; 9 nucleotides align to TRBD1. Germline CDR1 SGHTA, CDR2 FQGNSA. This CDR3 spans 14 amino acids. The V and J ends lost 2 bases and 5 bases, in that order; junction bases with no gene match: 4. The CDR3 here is CASSLNGQGNEQYF. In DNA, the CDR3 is TGTGCCAGCAGCTTAAATGGACAGGGGAACGAGCAGTACTTC.

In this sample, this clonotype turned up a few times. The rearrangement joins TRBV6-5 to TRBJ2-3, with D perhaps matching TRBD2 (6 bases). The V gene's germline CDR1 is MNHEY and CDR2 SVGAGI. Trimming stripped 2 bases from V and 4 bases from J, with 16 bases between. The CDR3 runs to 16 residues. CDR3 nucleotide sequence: TGTGCCAGCAGTTACGTCGGGGGAAGTTCTTCAGATACGCAGTATTTT. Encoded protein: CASSYVGGSSSDTQYF.

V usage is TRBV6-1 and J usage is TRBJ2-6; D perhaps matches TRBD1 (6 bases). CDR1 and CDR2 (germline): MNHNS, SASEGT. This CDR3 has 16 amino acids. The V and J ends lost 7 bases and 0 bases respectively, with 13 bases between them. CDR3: CASTDGTSSGANVLTF. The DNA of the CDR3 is TGTGCCAGCACCGATGGGACATCCTCTGGGGCCAACGTCCTGACTTTC.

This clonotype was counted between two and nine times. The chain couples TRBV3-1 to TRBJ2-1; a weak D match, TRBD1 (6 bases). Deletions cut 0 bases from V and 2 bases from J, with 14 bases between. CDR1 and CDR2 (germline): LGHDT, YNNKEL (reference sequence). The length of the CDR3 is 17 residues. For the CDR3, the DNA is TGTGCCAGCAGCCAAGACCCGCTCGGACAGCCCTACAATGAGCAGTTCTTC. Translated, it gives CASSQDPLGQPYNEQFF.

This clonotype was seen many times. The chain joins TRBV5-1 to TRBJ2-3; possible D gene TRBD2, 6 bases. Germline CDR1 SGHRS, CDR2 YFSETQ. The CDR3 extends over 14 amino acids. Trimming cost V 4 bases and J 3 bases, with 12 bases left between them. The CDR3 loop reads CASSKGGETDTQYF. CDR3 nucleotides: TGCGCCAGCAGCAAGGGCGGGGAAACAGATACGCAGTATTTT. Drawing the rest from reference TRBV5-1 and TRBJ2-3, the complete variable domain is KAGVTQTPRYLIKTRGQQVTLSCSPISGHRSVSWYQQTPGQGLQFLFEYFSETQRNKGNFPGRFSGRQFSNSRSEMNVSTLELGDSALYLCASSKGGETDTQYFGPGTRLTVL.

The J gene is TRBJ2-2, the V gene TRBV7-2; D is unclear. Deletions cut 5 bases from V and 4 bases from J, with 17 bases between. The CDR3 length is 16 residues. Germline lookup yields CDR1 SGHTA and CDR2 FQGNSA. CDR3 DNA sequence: TGTGCCAGCAGCCCCAGTCGTTATAGGCGCACCGGGGAGCTGTTTTTT. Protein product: CASSPSRYRRTGELFF.

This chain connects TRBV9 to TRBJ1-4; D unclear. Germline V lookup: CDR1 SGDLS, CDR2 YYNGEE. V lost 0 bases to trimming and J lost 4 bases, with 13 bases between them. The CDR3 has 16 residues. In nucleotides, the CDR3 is TGTGCCAGCAGCGTAGGAGCGGCGGATTTTAATGAAAAACTGTTTTTT. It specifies CASSVGAADFNEKLFF.